The text below deals with one T cell receptor (beta chain). This clonotype came up a few times. Its cognate antigen has yet to be identified. No base-level quality is on record; no much larger clone is a single base apart. CDR1 and CDR2, looked up from the germline V gene (reference sequence), are DFQATT and SNEGSKA. Cut back by 3 bases and 5 bases, the V and J ends lie 11 bases apart. The CDR3, cysteine through phenylalanine, is 13 amino acids long. The only DNA kept is the CDR3, 39 bases in frame from the first base. This sample was included in a study of T-cell reconstitution after alpha-beta-depleted transplantation in children listed by TCRdb under 2016. Background on the whole study: Using TCR repertoire profiling, the study quantitatively followed how T-cell immune reconstitution unfolded in children after TCRalphabeta/CD19-depleted allogeneic hematopoietic cell transplantation. Overall study outcomes, separate from this receptor: Over subsequent months, a decline in hyperexpanded clone frequencies was noted, and after one year, T-cell counts and TCRbeta diversity were mostly ascribed to newly produced T cells. In some patients, high TCRbeta diversity at day 60 was attributed to recipient T cells and intrathymic progenitors that had survived conditioning. Apparently early alphabetaT-cell count recovery about two months after transplant reportedly relied on only several hundred rapidly expanded clones derived from non-depleted graft cells.

Interpreted using the paper, the treatment or condition label stands for: allogeneic hematopoietic cell transplantation with graft depleted of TCRalphabeta T cells and CD19 B cells. TCRalphabeta/CD19-depleted allogeneic hematopoietic cell grafts were given to the transplant recipients, all of whom were children. The library was produced with PCR. Sequenced on an Illumina HiSeq 2500. To normalize quantification of the TCRbeta repertoire, the TCR libraries were built with molecular barcoding that relied on unique molecular identifiers. TCRdb's own reprocessing of the public reads used fastp at Q25 and MiXCR and kept productive beta chains. Rows with a matching CDR3 protein are joined into one entry that keeps the most common DNA and genes. The sample table holds 500,000 to 650,000 distinct CDR3 sequences, of which over 9.5% were seen once. The biggest ten clones account for about 15% of the sample.

This sample comprised PBMCs, mostly from graft donor cells, obtained 180 days after TCRalphabeta/CD19-depleted stem cell transplant. The chain is assembled from TRBV20-1 and TRBJ2-1, with no confidently assigned D gene. The sequence derives from a female patient aged 2-9 years who had a stem cell transplant for aplastic anemia, so the T cells may come from the graft donor. The sequence in DNA is TGCAGTGCTAGGAAGAAGGCTGACAATGAGCAGTTCTTC. Protein translation: CSARKKADNEQFF.